This entry features one T cell receptor beta chain sequence. Its antigen is not identified. At one end, the junction sequence differs from germline, possibly due to a read error. TCRdb fed the PCR reads into MiXCR, producing one record per CDR3 protein. The data hold approximately 90,000 distinct CDR3 sequences, with roughly a fifth observed a single time. This record comes from a study of molecular identifiers for immune sequencing clone quantification. Overall study results and limits: Reports indicate spiked Jurkat TCR RNA from one cell could be found among about 1.1 million naive cells.

The germline gives CDR1 LNHDA, CDR2 SQIVND (reference sequence). The CDR3 spans 17 residues. The sequence was obtained from a human donor in good health. Some libraries in this study had Jurkat cell RNA spiked in. This chain connects TRBV19 to TRBJ2-2, with TRBD2 matching 14 bases. Sequencing was done on a sample of naive CD8+ T cells from blood, with Jurkat cell RNA spiked in. Subset meaning: FACS-sorted CD8+CD4-CCR7+CD45RA+ naive T cells. CDR3 in DNA: TGTGCCAGTAGTATTCAGGGACTAGCGGGAGCCGCCGGGGGGCTGTTTTTT. Translated, it gives CASSIQGLAGAAGGLFF.